This is a list of T cell receptor beta chains from one sample in a study of OX40 agonist ivuxolimab in advanced cancers. Produced via immunoSEQ multiplex PCR; TCRdb's table is partial and in-frame only. Here the sample spans 86,000 or so clones, 85% to 95% being singletons. The sample here was CD4+ or CD8+ T cells sorted from blood, taken in a trial of the OX40 agonist ivuxolimab. Source of these receptors: an adult with an advanced solid tumor such as melanoma, head and neck, liver or kidney cancer. The CDR3 runs from the conserved cysteine through the conserved F or W. The order of the fields is CDR3 protein, CDR3 DNA, D gene, V gene, clone size, J gene. D genes are given only for firm matches. Expanded clones are given a class, and other clones once, few, many or no size at all.

cdr3_aa: CASSPFRANYGYTF
cdr3_nt: TGTGCCAGCTCACCGTTCCGAGCTAACTATGGCTACACCTTC
d_call: -
v_call: TRBV18
clone_size: -
j_call: TRBJ1-2

cdr3_aa: CASSRGLAGAENEQFF
cdr3_nt: TGCGCCAGCAGCAGGGGACTAGCGGGAGCTGAGAATGAGCAGTTCTTC
d_call: TRBD2
v_call: TRBV5-1
clone_size: -
j_call: TRBJ2-1

cdr3_aa: CASSCNRLRYAKNIQYF
cdr3_nt: TGCGCCAGCAGCTGCAACAGGCTCCGCTACGCCAAAAACATTCAGTACTTC
d_call: -
v_call: TRBV5-1
clone_size: -
j_call: TRBJ2-4

cdr3_aa: CASSFSDEQFF
cdr3_nt: TGTGCCAGCAGCTTCAGCGATGAGCAGTTCTTC
d_call: -
v_call: TRBV7-9
clone_size: -
j_call: TRBJ2-1

cdr3_aa: CASRASSGPDTQYF
cdr3_nt: TGCGCCAGCAGGGCCTCGTCTGGGCCAGATACGCAGTATTTT
d_call: -
v_call: TRBV5-1
clone_size: -
j_call: TRBJ2-3

cdr3_aa: CASSLVAGGRPTNYGYTF
cdr3_nt: TGTGCCAGCAGCTTGGTCGCAGGGGGCAGACCCACTAACTATGGCTACACCTTC
d_call: TRBD1
v_call: TRBV5-4
clone_size: -
j_call: TRBJ1-2

cdr3_aa: CASSEIGRAQETQYF
cdr3_nt: TGTGCCAGCAGCGAGATTGGTCGGGCGCAAGAGACCCAGTACTTC
d_call: -
v_call: TRBV2
clone_size: -
j_call: TRBJ2-5

cdr3_aa: CASSRQGGGSQTQYF
cdr3_nt: TGTGCCAGCAGCAGACAGGGTGGAGGGAGTCAGACCCAGTACTTC
d_call: -
v_call: TRBV2
clone_size: -
j_call: TRBJ2-5

cdr3_aa: CASSLAGAPTEAFF
cdr3_nt: TGTGCCAGCAGCTTAGCGGGGGCGCCGACTGAAGCTTTCTTT
d_call: -
v_call: TRBV7-9
clone_size: -
j_call: TRBJ1-1

cdr3_aa: CASSPQTGGGNSPLHF
cdr3_nt: TGTGCCAGTAGTCCCCAGACAGGGGGCGGGAATTCACCCCTCCACTTT
d_call: TRBD1
v_call: TRBV19
clone_size: -
j_call: TRBJ1-6

cdr3_aa: CASSVQREMYNEQFF
cdr3_nt: TGTGCCAGCAGCGTTCAGCGGGAGATGTACAATGAGCAGTTCTTC
d_call: TRBD2
v_call: TRBV5-4
clone_size: -
j_call: TRBJ2-1

cdr3_aa: CAIRGTSGSSNEQFF
cdr3_nt: TGTGCCATCAGAGGGACTAGCGGGAGTTCCAATGAGCAGTTCTTC
d_call: TRBD2
v_call: TRBV10-3
clone_size: -
j_call: TRBJ2-1

cdr3_aa: CASSLRRGANEKLFF
cdr3_nt: TGTGCCAGCAGCTTAAGGAGGGGAGCTAATGAAAAACTGTTTTTT
d_call: -
v_call: TRBV5-6
clone_size: -
j_call: TRBJ1-4

cdr3_aa: CASSLGASSSYNEQFF
cdr3_nt: TGCGCCAGCAGCTTGGGGGCCAGTAGCTCCTACAATGAGCAGTTCTTC
d_call: -
v_call: TRBV5-1
clone_size: -
j_call: TRBJ2-1

cdr3_aa: CASGGAGLHF
cdr3_nt: TGTGCCAGCGGGGGGGCCGGACTCCACTTT
d_call: -
v_call: TRBV19
clone_size: few
j_call: TRBJ1-6

cdr3_aa: CASSLTSREQYF
cdr3_nt: TGTGCCAGCAGCCTCACCAGCAGGGAGCAGTACTTC
d_call: -
v_call: TRBV7-9
clone_size: -
j_call: TRBJ2-7

cdr3_aa: CASSLSQGGGSPLHF
cdr3_nt: TGCGCCAGCAGCTTGTCACAGGGTGGAGGCTCACCCCTCCACTTT
d_call: -
v_call: TRBV5-1
clone_size: -
j_call: TRBJ1-6

cdr3_aa: CASSLSPRRNEQYF
cdr3_nt: TGCGCCAGCAGCTTAAGCCCAAGAAGAAACGAGCAGTACTTC
d_call: -
v_call: TRBV5-1
clone_size: -
j_call: TRBJ2-7

cdr3_aa: CASSPTPGGSYNEQFF
cdr3_nt: TGCGCCAGCAGCCCCACCCCAGGGGGTTCCTACAATGAGCAGTTCTTC
d_call: TRBD1
v_call: TRBV5-1
clone_size: -
j_call: TRBJ2-1

cdr3_aa: CASSLYGVTEAFF
cdr3_nt: TGTGCCAGCAGCTTATATGGGGTCACTGAAGCTTTCTTT
d_call: -
v_call: TRBV7-9
clone_size: -
j_call: TRBJ1-1

cdr3_aa: CAVQRPGGQNSPLHF
cdr3_nt: TGTGCCGTACAACGCCCTGGGGGTCAGAATTCACCCCTCCACTTT
d_call: -
v_call: TRBV7-9
clone_size: -
j_call: TRBJ1-6

cdr3_aa: CASSSGQGSNQPQHF
cdr3_nt: TGCGCCAGCAGCTCCGGACAGGGGAGCAATCAGCCCCAGCATTTT
d_call: TRBD1
v_call: TRBV5-1
clone_size: -
j_call: TRBJ1-5

cdr3_aa: CASRESTEAFF
cdr3_nt: TGTGCCAGCAGAGAGAGCACTGAAGCTTTCTTT
d_call: -
v_call: TRBV28
clone_size: -
j_call: TRBJ1-1

cdr3_aa: CASSLTPGQGNYGYTF
cdr3_nt: TGCGCCAGCAGCCTAACCCCCGGGCAGGGCAACTATGGCTACACCTTC
d_call: -
v_call: TRBV5-1
clone_size: -
j_call: TRBJ1-2

cdr3_aa: CASNRDSYGYTF
cdr3_nt: TGCGCCAGCAACAGGGACAGCTATGGCTACACCTTC
d_call: TRBD1
v_call: TRBV10-2
clone_size: -
j_call: TRBJ1-2

cdr3_aa: CASNPWDRGNTIYF
cdr3_nt: TGTGCCAGCAACCCCTGGGACAGAGGAAACACCATATATTTT
d_call: TRBD1
v_call: TRBV7-9
clone_size: -
j_call: TRBJ1-3

cdr3_aa: CASREGLIYGYTF
cdr3_nt: TGTGCCAGCAGAGAGGGGTTGATCTATGGCTACACCTTC
d_call: -
v_call: TRBV6-1
clone_size: -
j_call: TRBJ1-2

cdr3_aa: CASSLPGTSGFYGTQYF
cdr3_nt: TGTGCCAGCAGTTTACCTGGGACTAGCGGCTTTTACGGGACCCAGTACTTC
d_call: TRBD2
v_call: TRBV28
clone_size: -
j_call: TRBJ2-5

cdr3_aa: CASSSRAPNTEAFF
cdr3_nt: TGTGCCAGCAGCTCCCGGGCCCCGAACACTGAAGCTTTCTTT
d_call: -
v_call: TRBV5-5
clone_size: -
j_call: TRBJ1-1